This T cell receptor beta chain came from a study of blood T cell repertoires in COVID-19. Across the whole study: Sites across the United States, Italy and Spain contributed samples from acute and convalescent COVID-19. Sample material is recorded as cDNA or gDNA derived from T cells, B-cell-depleted T cells, or PBMCs.

In the source study's methods: By means of reference gene primer amplification, nucleated cell counts were estimated. The method was immunoSEQ multiplex PCR; TCRdb's version includes in-frame clones alone and lacks a portion of them. The D gene and trimming were derived from the DNA, and the V and J assignments and clone size from that table. The profile covers roughly 80,000 clones, with 82% appearing a single time and 20% to 25% taken by the ten largest. This clone was seen just once. From germline, CDR1 is LGHDT and CDR2 YNNKEL (reference sequence). The V gene end was trimmed by 0 bases and the J gene end by 9 bases; junction bases not matched to a gene: 3. This CDR3 region has 14 residues.

Sequencing was performed on peripheral blood. The chain has TRBV3-1 (or the pseudogene TRBV3-2) and TRBJ1-1; 11 nucleotides line up with TRBD1. This clonotype was obtained from a human donor in a cohort sampled during active COVID-19. CDR3 nucleotide sequence: TGTGCCAGCAGCCAAGATTGGACAGGGGGCAAAGCTTTCTTT. Residues: CASSQDWTGGKAFF.